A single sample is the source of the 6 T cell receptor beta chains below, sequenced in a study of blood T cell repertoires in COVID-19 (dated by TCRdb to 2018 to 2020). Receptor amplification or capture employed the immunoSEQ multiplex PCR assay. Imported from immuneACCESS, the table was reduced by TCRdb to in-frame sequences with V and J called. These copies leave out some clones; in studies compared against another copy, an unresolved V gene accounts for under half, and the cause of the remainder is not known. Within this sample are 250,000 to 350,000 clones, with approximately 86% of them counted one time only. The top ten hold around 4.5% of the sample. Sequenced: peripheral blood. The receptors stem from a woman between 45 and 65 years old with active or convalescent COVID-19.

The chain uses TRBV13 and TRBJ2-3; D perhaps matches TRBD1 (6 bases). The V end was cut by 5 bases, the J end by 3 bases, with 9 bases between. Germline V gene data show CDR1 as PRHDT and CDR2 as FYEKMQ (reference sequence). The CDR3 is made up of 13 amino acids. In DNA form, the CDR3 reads TGTGCCAGCAGCCGTGGACAGACAGATACGCAGTATTTT. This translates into CASSRGQTDTQYF.

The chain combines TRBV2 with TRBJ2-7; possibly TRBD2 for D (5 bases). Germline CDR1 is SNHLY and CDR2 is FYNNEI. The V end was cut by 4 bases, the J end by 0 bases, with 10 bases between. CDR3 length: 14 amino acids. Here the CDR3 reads CASSVDRGSYEQYF. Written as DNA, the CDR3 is TGTGCCAGCAGTGTTGATCGGGGCTCCTACGAGCAGTACTTC.

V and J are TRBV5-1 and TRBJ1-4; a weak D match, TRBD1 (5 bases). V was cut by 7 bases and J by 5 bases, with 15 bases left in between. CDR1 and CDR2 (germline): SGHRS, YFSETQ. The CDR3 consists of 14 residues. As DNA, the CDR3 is TGCGCCAGCGGGGCGGGACTGAGAAATGAAAAACTGTTTTTT. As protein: CASGAGLRNEKLFF.

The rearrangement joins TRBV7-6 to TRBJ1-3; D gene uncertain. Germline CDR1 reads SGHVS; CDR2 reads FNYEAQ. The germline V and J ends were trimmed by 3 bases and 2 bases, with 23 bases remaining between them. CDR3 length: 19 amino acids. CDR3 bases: TGTGCCAGCAGCTTCTACGCAGGAAATCCGTATGAAACTGGAAACACCATATATTTT. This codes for CASSFYAGNPYETGNTIYF.

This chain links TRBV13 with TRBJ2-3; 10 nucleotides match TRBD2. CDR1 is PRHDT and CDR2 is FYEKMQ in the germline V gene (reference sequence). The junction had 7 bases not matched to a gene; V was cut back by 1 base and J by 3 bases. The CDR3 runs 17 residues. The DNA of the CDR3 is TGTGCCAGCAGCTTAGCGTCGCCTAGCGGGAGAACAGATACGCAGTATTTT. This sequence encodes CASSLASPSGRTDTQYF. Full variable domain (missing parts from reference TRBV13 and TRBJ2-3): AAGVIQSPRHLIKEKRETATLKCYPIPRHDTVYWYQQGPGQDPQFLISFYEKMQSDKGSIPDRFSAQQFSDYHSELNMSSLELGDSALYFCASSLASPSGRTDTQYFGPGTRLTVL.

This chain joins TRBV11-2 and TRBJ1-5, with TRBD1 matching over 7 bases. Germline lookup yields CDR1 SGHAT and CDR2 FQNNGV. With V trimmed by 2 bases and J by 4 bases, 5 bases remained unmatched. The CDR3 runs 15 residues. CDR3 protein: CASSLRDSYNQPQHF. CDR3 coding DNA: TGTGCCAGCAGCTTACGGGACAGTTATAATCAGCCCCAGCATTTT.